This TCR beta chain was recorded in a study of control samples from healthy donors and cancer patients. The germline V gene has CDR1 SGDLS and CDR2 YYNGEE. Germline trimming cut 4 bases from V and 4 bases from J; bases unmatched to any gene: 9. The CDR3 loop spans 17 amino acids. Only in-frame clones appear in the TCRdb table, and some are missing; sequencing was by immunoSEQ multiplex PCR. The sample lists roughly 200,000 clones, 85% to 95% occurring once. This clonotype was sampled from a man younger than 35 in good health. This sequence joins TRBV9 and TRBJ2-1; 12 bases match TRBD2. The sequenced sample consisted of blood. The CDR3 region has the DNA TGTGCCAGCAGCAGGACCGGACTAGCGGGGACATACAATGAGCAGTTCTTC. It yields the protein CASSRTGLAGTYNEQFF. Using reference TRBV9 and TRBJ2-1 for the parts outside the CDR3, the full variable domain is DSGVTQTPKHLITATGQRVTLRCSPRSGDLSVYWYQQSLDQGLQFLIQYYNGEERAKGNILERFSAQQFPDLHSELNLSSLELGDSALYFCASSRTGLAGTYNEQFFGPGTRLTVL.